Below, one TCR beta chain is given with its context. TCRbeta library preparation incorporated unique molecular identifiers. Each CDR3 protein gets one entry after TCRdb re-called the PCR reads with MiXCR. The sample contains 350,000 to 400,000 distinct CDR3 sequences, less than 15% of which appear only once. This sample is part of a study of T-cell reconstitution after alpha-beta-depleted transplantation in children. This CDR3 spans 12 amino acids. Trimming stripped 4 bases from V and 3 bases from J, with 7 bases between. Germline CDR1 SQVTM, CDR2 ANQGSEA. The V and J genes are TRBV29-1 and TRBJ2-1; D call uncertain. The TCR comes from a human donor who donated a stem cell graft to a child with Fanconi anemia. This specimen was PBMCs, taken from the stem cell graft. CDR3 DNA sequence: TGCAGCGTTGTCAGCAACTACAATGAGCAGTTCTTC. It translates to CSVVSNYNEQFF.